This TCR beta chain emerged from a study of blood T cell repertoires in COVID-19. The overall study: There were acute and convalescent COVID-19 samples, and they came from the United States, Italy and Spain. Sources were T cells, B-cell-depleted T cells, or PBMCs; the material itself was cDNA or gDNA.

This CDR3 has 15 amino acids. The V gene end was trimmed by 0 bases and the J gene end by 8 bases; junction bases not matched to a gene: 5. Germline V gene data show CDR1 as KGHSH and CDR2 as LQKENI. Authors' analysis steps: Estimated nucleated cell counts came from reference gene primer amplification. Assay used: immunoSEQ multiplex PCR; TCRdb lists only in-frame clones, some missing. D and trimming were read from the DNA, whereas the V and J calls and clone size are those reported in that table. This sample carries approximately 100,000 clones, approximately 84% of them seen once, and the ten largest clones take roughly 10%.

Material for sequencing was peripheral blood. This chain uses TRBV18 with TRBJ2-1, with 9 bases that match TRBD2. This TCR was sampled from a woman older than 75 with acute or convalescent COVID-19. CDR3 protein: CASSPPRGGGDEQFF. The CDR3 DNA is TGTGCCAGCTCACCACCGCGGGGGGGAGGCGATGAGCAGTTCTTC. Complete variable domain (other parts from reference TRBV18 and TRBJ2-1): NAGVMQNPRHLVRRRGQEARLRCSPMKGHSHVYWYRQLPEEGLKFMVYLQKENIIDESGMPKERFSAEFPKEGPSILRIQQVVRGDSAAYFCASSPPRGGGDEQFFGPGTRLTVL.